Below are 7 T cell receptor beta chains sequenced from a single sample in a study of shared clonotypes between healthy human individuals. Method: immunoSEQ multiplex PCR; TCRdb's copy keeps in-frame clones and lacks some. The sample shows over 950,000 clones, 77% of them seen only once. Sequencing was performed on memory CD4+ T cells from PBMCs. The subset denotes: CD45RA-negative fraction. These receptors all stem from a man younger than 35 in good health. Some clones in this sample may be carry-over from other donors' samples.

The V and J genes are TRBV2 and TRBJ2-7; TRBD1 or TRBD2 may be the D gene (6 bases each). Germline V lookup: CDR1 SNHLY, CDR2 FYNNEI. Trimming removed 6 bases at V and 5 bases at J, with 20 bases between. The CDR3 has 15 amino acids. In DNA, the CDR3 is TGTGCCAGCAGGGGGGCTCGGGAGTTTGGCGACGAGCAGTACTTC. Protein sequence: CASRGAREFGDEQYF.

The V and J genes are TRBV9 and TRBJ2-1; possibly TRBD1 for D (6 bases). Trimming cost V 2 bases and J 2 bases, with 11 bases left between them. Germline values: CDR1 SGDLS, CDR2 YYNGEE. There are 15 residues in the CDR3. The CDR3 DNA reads TGTGCCAGCAGCGTGTCAGGGGATCCCTACAATGAGCAGTTCTTC. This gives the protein CASSVSGDPYNEQFF.

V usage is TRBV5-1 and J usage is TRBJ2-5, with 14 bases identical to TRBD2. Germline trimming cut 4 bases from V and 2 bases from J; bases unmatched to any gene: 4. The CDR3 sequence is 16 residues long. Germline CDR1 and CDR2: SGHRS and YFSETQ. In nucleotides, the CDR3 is TGCGCCAGCAGCCTTGGGACTAGCGGGGGTCAAGAGACCCAGTACTTC. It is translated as CASSLGTSGGQETQYF.

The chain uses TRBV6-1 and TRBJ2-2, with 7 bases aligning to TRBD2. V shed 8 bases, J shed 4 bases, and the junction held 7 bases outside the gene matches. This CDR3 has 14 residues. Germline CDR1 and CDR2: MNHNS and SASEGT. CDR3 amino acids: CASRGLVGTGELFF. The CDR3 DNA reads TGTGCCAGCCGTGGACTAGTAGGCACCGGGGAGCTGTTTTTT.

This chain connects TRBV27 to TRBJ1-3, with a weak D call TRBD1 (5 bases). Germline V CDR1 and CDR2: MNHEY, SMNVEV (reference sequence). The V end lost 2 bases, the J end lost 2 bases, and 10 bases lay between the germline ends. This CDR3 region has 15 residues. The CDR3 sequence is CASSLTVGPGNTIYF. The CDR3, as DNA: TGTGCCAGCAGTTTAACGGTGGGGCCTGGAAACACCATATATTTT.

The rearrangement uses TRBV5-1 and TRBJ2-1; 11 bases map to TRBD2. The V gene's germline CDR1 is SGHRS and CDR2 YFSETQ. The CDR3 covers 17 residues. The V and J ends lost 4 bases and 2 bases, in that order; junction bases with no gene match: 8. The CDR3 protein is CASSLPGLAGPYNEQFF. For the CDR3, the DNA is TGCGCCAGCAGCCTTCCCGGACTAGCGGGTCCCTACAATGAGCAGTTCTTC.

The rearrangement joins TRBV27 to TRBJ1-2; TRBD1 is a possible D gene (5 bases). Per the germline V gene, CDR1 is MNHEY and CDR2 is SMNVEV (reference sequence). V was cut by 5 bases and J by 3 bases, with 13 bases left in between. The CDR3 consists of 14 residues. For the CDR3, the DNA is TGTGCCAGCAGTCGCCTGGGGACCGACTATGGCTACACCTTC. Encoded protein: CASSRLGTDYGYTF.